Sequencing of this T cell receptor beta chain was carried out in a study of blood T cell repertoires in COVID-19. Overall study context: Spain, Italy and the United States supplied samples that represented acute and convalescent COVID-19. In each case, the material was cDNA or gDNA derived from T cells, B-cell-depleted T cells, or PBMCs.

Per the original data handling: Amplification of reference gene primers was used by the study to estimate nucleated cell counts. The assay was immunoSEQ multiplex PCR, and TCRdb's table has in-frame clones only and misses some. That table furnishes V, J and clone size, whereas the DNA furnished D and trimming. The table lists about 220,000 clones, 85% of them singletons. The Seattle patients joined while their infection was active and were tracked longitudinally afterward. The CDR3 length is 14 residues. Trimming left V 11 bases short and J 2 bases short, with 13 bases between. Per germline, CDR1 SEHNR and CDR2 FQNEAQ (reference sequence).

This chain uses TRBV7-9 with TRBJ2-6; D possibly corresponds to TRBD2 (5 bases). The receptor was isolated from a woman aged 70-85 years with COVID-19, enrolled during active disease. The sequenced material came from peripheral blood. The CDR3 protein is CAGTDGTGANVLTF. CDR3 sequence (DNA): TGTGCCGGTACGGACGGGACTGGGGCCAACGTCCTGACTTTC.